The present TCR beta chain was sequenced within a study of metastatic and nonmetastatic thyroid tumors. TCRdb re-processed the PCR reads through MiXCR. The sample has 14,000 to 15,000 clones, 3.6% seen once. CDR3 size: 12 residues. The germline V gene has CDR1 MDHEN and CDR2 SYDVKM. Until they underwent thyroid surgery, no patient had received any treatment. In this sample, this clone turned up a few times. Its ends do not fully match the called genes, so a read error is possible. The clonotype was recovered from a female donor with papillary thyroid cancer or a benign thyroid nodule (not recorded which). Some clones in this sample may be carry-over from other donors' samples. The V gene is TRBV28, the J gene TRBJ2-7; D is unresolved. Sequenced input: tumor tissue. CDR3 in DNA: TGTGCCGGCAGCCGATGGGCCTACGAGCAGTACTTC. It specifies CAGSRWAYEQYF.